One and the same sample provided the 14 T cell receptor beta chains below, sequenced in a study of shared clonotypes between healthy human individuals. This table comes from immunoSEQ multiplex PCR, and its TCRdb copy is limited to in-frame clones, with some not included. The data hold around 2,100,000 clones, with approximately 94% observed a single time. Positively selected for CCR7, the CD45RO-negative cells used as naive CD8 cells excluded terminally differentiated effector memory CD45RA+ cells. Material for sequencing was naive CD8+ T cells sorted from blood. The source is a young man in good health.

V and J are TRBV14 and TRBJ1-2, with D unclear. V shed 1 base and J shed 4 bases, with 7 bases lying between them. The CDR3 runs 13 residues. Germline V lookup: CDR1 SGHDN, CDR2 FVKESK. CDR3: CASSQGWGYGYTF. The CDR3 nucleotides are TGTGCCAGCAGCCAAGGCTGGGGCTATGGCTACACCTTC.

The chain carries TRBV27 and TRBJ2-7; possible D gene TRBD2, 6 bases. V lost 7 bases, J lost 2 bases, and 15 bases lay in between. CDR1 is MNHEY, CDR2 SMNVEV, per germline (reference sequence). The CDR3 runs 14 residues. The CDR3 sequence is CASTAGLGPYEQYF. CDR3 in DNA: TGTGCCAGCACCGCGGGACTGGGTCCCTACGAGCAGTACTTC.

Turning to this clone: This CDR3 is also generated by other DNA sequences in the sample. This sequence joins TRBV5-1 and TRBJ1-1; D gene ambiguous. Trimming pared 2 bases from V and 1 base from J, leaving 9 bases between. Germline CDR1 reads SGHRS; CDR2 reads YFSETQ. The CDR3 has 14 residues. The CDR3 DNA reads TGCGCCAGCAGCTTCCGGGGAGCGAACACTGAAGCTTTCTTT. It encodes CASSFRGANTEAFF.

V and J are TRBV25-1 and TRBJ2-1; tentatively, D is TRBD2 (6 bases). CDR3 length equals 17 residues. Trimming left V 2 bases short and J 3 bases short, with 17 bases between. Germline CDR1 and CDR2: MGHDK and SYGVNS. The DNA for the CDR3 is TGTGCCAGCAGTGAAAGCCTTTCTTGGCGGGACTACAATGAGCAGTTCTTC. It is translated as CASSESLSWRDYNEQFF.

The chain links TRBV6-1 to TRBJ2-7, with D hard to call. The CDR3 is 12 amino acids. Germline V gives CDR1 MNHNS, CDR2 SASEGT. Trimming pared 6 bases from V and 5 bases from J, leaving 11 bases between. CDR3 sequence reads: CASRENWNEQYF. CDR3 nucleotides: TGTGCCAGCAGGGAAAACTGGAACGAGCAGTACTTC.

A single count supports this clone. The DNA for the CDR3 is TGTGCCAGCAGCCAAGAGAGGGGACAAATCTACGAGCAGTACTTC. Its protein is CASSQERGQIYEQYF. The chain links TRBV14 to TRBJ2-7; D is possibly TRBD1 (6 bases). V dropped 0 bases and J dropped 3 bases, with 12 bases sitting between them. This CDR3 has 15 amino acids. CDR1 and CDR2 (germline): SGHDN, FVKESK.

This clone was detected once. The genes are TRBV7-9 and TRBJ1-1; weak D call: TRBD1 (5 bases). In germline, CDR1 is SEHNR, CDR2 FQNEAQ (reference sequence). V lost 1 base to trimming and J lost 3 bases, with 12 bases between them. This CDR3 has 15 amino acids. Here the CDR3 DNA reads TGTGCCAGCAGCTTAGAGGACACCGCCGACACTGAAGCTTTCTTT. It codes for CASSLEDTADTEAFF.

About this clone itself: At one of its ends the junction is not consistent with the germline gene, which may arise from a read error. CDR3 residues: CASSSSWGEETQYF. CDR3 DNA: TGTGCTAGCAGCAGCAGTTGGGGGGAAGAGACCCAGTACTTC. The genes are TRBV7-7 and TRBJ2-5; TRBD2 is a possible D gene (6 bases). Germline V gives CDR1 SSHAT, CDR2 FNYEAQ (reference sequence). This CDR3 is built from 14 residues.

This clone appeared a single time. The chain is built from TRBV10-3 and TRBJ2-3; tentatively, D is TRBD1 or TRBD2 (5 bases each). Germline lookup yields CDR1 ENHRY and CDR2 SYGVKD. The V gene lost 3 bases and the J gene lost 0 bases, with 22 bases spanning the gap. The CDR3 contains 19 residues. CDR3 DNA: TGTGCCATCAGTGACCCGGACTCTGTGGGGGTGACTAGCACAGATACGCAGTATTTT. It encodes CAISDPDSVGVTSTDTQYF.

This chain connects TRBV9 to TRBJ1-5, with D possibly TRBD1 on 5 matching bases. Trimming pared 3 bases from V and 2 bases from J, leaving 9 bases between. Germline V gene sequence: CDR1 SGDLS, CDR2 YYNGEE. This CDR3 spans 14 amino acids. CDR3: CASSEGFGNQPQHF. In DNA, the CDR3 is TGTGCCAGCAGCGAGGGGTTTGGCAATCAGCCCCAGCATTTT.

The chain joins TRBV5-4 to TRBJ2-3; D unresolved. The CDR3 totals 13 residues. Per the germline V gene, CDR1 is SGHNT and CDR2 is YYREEE (reference sequence). V lost 2 bases to trimming and J lost 2 bases, with 6 bases between them. CDR3 nucleotide sequence: TGTGCCAGCAGCTTCGACGACACAGATACGCAGTATTTT. It specifies CASSFDDTDTQYF.

The chain joins TRBV25-1 to TRBJ2-5; TRBD1 matches at 11 bases. This CDR3 contains 17 residues. Trimming removed 1 base from V and 4 bases from J; junction bases left unmatched: 8. Germline V lookup: CDR1 MGHDK, CDR2 SYGVNS. The CDR3 region has the DNA TGTGCCAGCAGTGAATTCGGGACAGGGGGGATCGGAGAGACCCAGTACTTC. This encodes CASSEFGTGGIGETQYF.

Only one count was recorded for this clone. The chain is built from TRBV19 and TRBJ1-4; D is unresolved. Trimming shortened V by 1 base and J by 6 bases, and 12 bases separated the two germline ends. The CDR3 consists of 15 residues. The V gene's germline CDR1 is LNHDA and CDR2 SQIVND (reference sequence). CDR3 protein: CASSIVGITDEKLFF. CDR3 bases: TGTGCCAGTAGTATAGTGGGAATAACGGATGAAAAACTGTTTTTT.

This chain joins TRBV27 and TRBJ2-3, with a tentative D call TRBD2 (5 bases). Trimming left V 3 bases short and J 0 bases short, with 10 bases between. This CDR3 contains 15 residues. CDR1 and CDR2 from the germline V gene are MNHEY and SMNVEV (reference sequence). CDR3 coding DNA: TGTGCCAGCAGTTTGGCGGGCCGTAGCACAGATACGCAGTATTTT. Its translation: CASSLAGRSTDTQYF.